The clone carrying this T cell receptor beta chain occurred a few times. The antigen is unknown. Researchers amplified the TCR beta CDR3 regions from RNA transcripts. During a first-round RT-PCR of the TCR CDR3, the HTBI primer set was used. TCRdb redid the calling of the multiplex PCR reads with MiXCR, one entry per CDR3 protein. The sample yields around 570,000 distinct CDR3 sequences, less than 20% seen once. The CDR3 is 15 amino acids. Germline CDR1 and CDR2: SEHNR and FQNEAQ (reference sequence). The junction had 6 bases not matched to a gene; V was cut back by 5 bases and J by 6 bases. These data come from a study of T cells in Graves' hyperthyroidism and ophthalmopathy. Points from the study as a whole: Most expanded thyroid clonotypes above 0.001 recurred in blood. Separation of ophthalmopathy from stable hyperthyroidism was achieved by a 13 V-J model. Before onset, ophthalmopathy was predicted by the model a median about six months earlier.

Diagnoses were made from clinical symptoms, serum measures (thyroxine and TRAb), thyroid ultrasound and orbital computed tomography. The TCR was taken from a man aged 35 to 55 with Graves' ophthalmopathy. Sequenced material: blood. This rearrangement joins TRBV7-9 to TRBJ1-6, with 8 bases identical to TRBD1. CDR3 protein: CASSRGGQVNSPLHF. The CDR3 region has the DNA TGTGCCAGCAGCCGGGGGGGACAGGTTAATTCACCCCTCCACTTT.